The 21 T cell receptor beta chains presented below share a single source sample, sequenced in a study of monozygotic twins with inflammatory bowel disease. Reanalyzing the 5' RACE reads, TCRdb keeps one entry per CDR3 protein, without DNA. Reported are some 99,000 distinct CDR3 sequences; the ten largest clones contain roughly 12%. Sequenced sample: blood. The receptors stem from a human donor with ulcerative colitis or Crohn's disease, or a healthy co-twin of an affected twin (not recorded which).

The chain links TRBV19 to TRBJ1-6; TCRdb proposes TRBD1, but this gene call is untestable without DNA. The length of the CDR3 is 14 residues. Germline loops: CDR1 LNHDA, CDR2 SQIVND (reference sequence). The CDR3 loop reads CASSNYRDGSPLHF.

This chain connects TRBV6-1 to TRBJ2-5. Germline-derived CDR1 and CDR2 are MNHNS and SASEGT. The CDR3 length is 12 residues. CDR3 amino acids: CATMTRRETQYF.

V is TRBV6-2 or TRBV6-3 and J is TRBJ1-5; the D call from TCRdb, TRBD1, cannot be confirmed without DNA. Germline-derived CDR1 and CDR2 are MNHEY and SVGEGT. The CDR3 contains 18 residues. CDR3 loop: CASSYSRRVSGRNQPQHF.

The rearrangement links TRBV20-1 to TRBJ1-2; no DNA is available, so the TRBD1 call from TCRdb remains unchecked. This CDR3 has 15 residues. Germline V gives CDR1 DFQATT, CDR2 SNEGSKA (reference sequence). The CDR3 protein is CSARDPTGGIYGYTF.

CDR3 amino acids: CASSSGGDLWEPQHF. The genes are TRBV6-2 or TRBV6-3 and TRBJ1-5. Germline CDR1 reads MNHEY; CDR2 reads SVGEGT. The CDR3 totals 15 residues.

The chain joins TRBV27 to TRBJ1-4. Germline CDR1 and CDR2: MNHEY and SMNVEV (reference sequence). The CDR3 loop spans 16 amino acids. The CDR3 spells CASSNGAGEGGEKLFF. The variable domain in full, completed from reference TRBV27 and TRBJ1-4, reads EAQVTQNPRYLITVTGKKLTVTCSQNMNHEYMSWYRQDPGLGLRQIYYSMNVEVTDKGDVPEGYKVSRKEKRNFPLILESPSPNQTSLYFCASSNGAGEGGEKLFFGSGTQLSVL.

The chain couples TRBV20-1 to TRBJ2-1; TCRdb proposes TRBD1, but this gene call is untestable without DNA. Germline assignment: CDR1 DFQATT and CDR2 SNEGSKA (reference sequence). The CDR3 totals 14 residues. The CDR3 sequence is CSARSSLGGNEQFF.

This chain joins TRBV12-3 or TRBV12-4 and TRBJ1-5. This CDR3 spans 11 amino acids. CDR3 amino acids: CASSLGTHRHF.

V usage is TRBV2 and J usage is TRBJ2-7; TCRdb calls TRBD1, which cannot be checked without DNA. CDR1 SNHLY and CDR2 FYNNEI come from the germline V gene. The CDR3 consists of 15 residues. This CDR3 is CASRIRTGTPYEQYF.

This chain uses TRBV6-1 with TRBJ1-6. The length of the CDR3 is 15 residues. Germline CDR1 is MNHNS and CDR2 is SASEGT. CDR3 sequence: CASRRMTDPNSPLHF.

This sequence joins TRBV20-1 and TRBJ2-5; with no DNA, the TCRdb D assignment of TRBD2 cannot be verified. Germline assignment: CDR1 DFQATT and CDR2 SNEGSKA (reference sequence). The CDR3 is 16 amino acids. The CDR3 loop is CSARVTSGDPRETQYF.

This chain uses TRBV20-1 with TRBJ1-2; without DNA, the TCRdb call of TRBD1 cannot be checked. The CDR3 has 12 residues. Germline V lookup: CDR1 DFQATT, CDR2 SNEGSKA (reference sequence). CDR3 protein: CSALGRGRLLTF.

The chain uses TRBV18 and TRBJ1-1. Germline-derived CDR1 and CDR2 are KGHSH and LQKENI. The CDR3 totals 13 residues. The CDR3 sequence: CASSLDENTEAFF.

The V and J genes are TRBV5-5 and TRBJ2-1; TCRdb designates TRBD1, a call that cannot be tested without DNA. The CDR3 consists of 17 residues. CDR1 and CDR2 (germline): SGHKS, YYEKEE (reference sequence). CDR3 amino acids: CASSSEPGRITYNEQFF.

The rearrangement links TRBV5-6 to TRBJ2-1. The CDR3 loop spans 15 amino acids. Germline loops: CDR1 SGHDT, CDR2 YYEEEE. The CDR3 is CASSLTWSSYNEQFF.

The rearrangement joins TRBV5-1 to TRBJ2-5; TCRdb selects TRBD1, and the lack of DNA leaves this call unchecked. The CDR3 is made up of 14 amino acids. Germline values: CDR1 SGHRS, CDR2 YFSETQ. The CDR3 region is CASSFGQGRETQYF.

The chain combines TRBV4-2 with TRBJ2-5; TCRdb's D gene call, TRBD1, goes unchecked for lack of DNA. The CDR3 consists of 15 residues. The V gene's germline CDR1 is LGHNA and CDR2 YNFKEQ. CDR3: CASSQDHQGQETQYF.

CDR3 loop: CASVSGTSGRKRYNEQFF. This chain joins TRBV2 and TRBJ2-1; checking the TCRdb D call of TRBD2 is not possible without DNA. The germline gives CDR1 SNHLY, CDR2 FYNNEI. The CDR3 runs 18 residues.

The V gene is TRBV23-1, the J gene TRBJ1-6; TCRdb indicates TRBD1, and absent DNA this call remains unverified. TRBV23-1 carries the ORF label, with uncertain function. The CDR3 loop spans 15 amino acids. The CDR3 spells CASTLLQSHNSPLHF.

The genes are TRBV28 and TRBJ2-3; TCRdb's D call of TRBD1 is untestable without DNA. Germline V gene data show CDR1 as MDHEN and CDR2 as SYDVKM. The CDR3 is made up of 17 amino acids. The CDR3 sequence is CASSPPTVGSSTDTQYF. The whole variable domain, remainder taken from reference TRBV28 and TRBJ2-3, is DVKVTQSSRYLVKRTGEKVFLECVQDMDHENMFWYRQDPGLGLRLIYFSYDVKMKEKGDIPEGYSVSREKKERFSLILESASTNQTSMYLCASSPPTVGSSTDTQYFGPGTRLTVL.

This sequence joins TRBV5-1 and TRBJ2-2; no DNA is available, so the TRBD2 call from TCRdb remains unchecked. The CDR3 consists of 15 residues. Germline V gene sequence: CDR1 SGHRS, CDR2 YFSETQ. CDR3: CASSVLAEDTGELFF.